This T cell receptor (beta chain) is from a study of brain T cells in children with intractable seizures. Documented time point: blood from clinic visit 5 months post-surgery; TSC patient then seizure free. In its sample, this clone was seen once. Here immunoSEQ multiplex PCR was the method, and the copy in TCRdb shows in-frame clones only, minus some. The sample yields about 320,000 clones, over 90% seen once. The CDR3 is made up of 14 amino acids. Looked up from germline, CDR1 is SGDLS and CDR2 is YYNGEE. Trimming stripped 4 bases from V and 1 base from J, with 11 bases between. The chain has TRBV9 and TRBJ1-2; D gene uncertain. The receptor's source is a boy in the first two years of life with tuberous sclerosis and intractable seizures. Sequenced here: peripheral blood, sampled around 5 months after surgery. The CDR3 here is CASSTGPFNYGYTF. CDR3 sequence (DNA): TGTGCCAGCAGCACGGGTCCCTTTAACTATGGCTACACCTTC.